Each of the 30 T cell receptor beta chains below was sequenced from the same sample in a study of technical replicates of blood from a few donors. The repertoire was sequenced with immunoSEQ multiplex PCR; TCRdb's copy has only in-frame clones and lacks some. The sample consists of tens of thousands of clones, 86% of them appearing once. Sequencing input: PBMCs. These receptor sequences come from a human donor in good health. Some clones in this sample may be carry-over from other donors' samples.

The CDR3 DNA sequence: TGCGCCAGCAGCTTTCGGCTAGCGGGAGAAACCCAGTACTTC. Translated, it gives CASSFRLAGETQYF. The chain links TRBV5-1 to TRBJ2-5; 10 bases match TRBD2. The J segment lost 8 bases and the V segment lost 2 bases, leaving 6 bases of the junction unmatched. There are 14 residues in the CDR3. Germline CDR1 and CDR2: SGHRS and YFSETQ.

J is TRBJ1-6 and V is TRBV4-3; D is unclear. The V end lost 1 base, the J end lost 0 bases, and 7 bases lay between the germline ends. The CDR3 extends over 16 amino acids. Germline-derived CDR1 and CDR2 are LGHNA and YSLEER. The CDR3: CASSQALSSYNSPLHF. The DNA for the CDR3 is TGCGCCAGCAGCCAAGCCCTGAGCTCCTATAATTCACCCCTCCACTTT.

The chain employs TRBV7-8 and TRBJ1-2, with D uncertain. This CDR3 contains 13 residues. Germline CDR1 and CDR2: SGHVS and FQNEAQ. The germline V and J ends were trimmed by 1 base and 8 bases, with 11 bases remaining between them. CDR3 in amino acids: CASSLGPQEGYTF. The CDR3 DNA reads as TGTGCCAGCAGCTTAGGTCCCCAAGAGGGCTACACCTTC.

This chain's CDR3 is CASSQVKTGGSYNEQFF. In nucleotides, the CDR3 is TGCGCCAGCAGCCAAGTTAAAACAGGGGGCTCCTACAATGAGCAGTTCTTC. The gene calls are TRBV5-1 and TRBJ2-1; 8 positions agree with TRBD1. The CDR3 consists of 17 residues. CDR1 and CDR2 (germline): SGHRS, YFSETQ. V shed 4 bases, J shed 0 bases, and the junction held 9 bases outside the gene matches.

The chain couples TRBV5-4 to TRBJ1-2, with D possibly being TRBD1 (5 bases). Germline loops: CDR1 SGHNT, CDR2 YYREEE (reference sequence). V was pared by 0 bases and J by 5 bases, with 14 bases between. This CDR3 has 15 residues. The CDR3 protein is CASSLDGGNRYGYTF. CDR3 bases: TGTGCCAGCAGCTTGGACGGGGGGAATAGGTATGGCTACACCTTC.

This clone has more than one count but fewer than ten. V and J are TRBV5-4 and TRBJ1-1; D possibly corresponds to TRBD1 (6 bases). CDR1 SGHNT and CDR2 YYREEE come from the germline V gene (reference sequence). The CDR3 sequence is 15 residues long. V was trimmed by 0 bases and J by 1 base, leaving 10 bases between them. The CDR3 region is CASSLAGTPNTEAFF. Here the CDR3 DNA reads TGTGCCAGCAGCTTGGCCGGGACACCGAACACTGAAGCTTTCTTT.

CDR3 DNA: TGTGCCAGTAGTATACCCTACAGGGGGCTGGAGACCCAGTACTTC. As protein: CASSIPYRGLETQYF. V is TRBV19 and J is TRBJ2-5, with TRBD1 matching 9 bases. The CDR3 runs to 15 residues. With 2 bases clipped from V and 5 bases from J, the junction kept 6 bases outside the gene matches. The germline V gene encodes CDR1 LNHDA and CDR2 SQIVND (reference sequence).

J is TRBJ2-7 and V is TRBV4-2; maybe TRBD2 (6 bases). The CDR3 is made up of 15 amino acids. Germline CDR1 LGHNA, CDR2 YNFKEQ. The V gene lost 0 bases and the J gene lost 4 bases, with 13 bases spanning the gap. Here the CDR3 DNA reads TGTGCCAGCAGCCAAGATCTTGGAGGGAGATACGAGCAGTACTTC. Translated, it gives CASSQDLGGRYEQYF.

The V call is TRBV6-5, the J call TRBJ2-5, with 11 nucleotides matching TRBD1. The CDR3 sequence is 14 residues long. The germline CDR1 and CDR2 sequences are MNHEY and SVGAGI. V trimming: 6 bases; J trimming: 6 bases; junction bases outside the gene matches: 6. The chain's CDR3 is CASSTGTGGQTQYF. In DNA form, the CDR3 reads TGTGCCAGCAGCACCGGGACAGGGGGACAGACCCAGTACTTC.

The chain employs TRBV27 and TRBJ2-7; D gene ambiguous. This CDR3 comprises 13 residues. V lost 3 bases to trimming and J lost 4 bases, with 10 bases between them. Germline loops: CDR1 MNHEY, CDR2 SMNVEV (reference sequence). The CDR3 DNA follows: TGTGCCAGCAGTTTTGGGCCCCGGTACGAGCAGTACTTC. This translates into CASSFGPRYEQYF.

The table lists this clone with a few counts. The chain uses TRBV18 and TRBJ1-5; 7 bases align to TRBD1. Unmatched junction bases numbered 5, after V lost 3 bases and J lost 9 bases. Germline CDR1 and CDR2: KGHSH and LQKENI. CDR3 size: 13 residues. DNA of the CDR3: TGTGCCAGCTCACCGTCCCGGGACAGGCCCCAGCATTTT. Protein sequence: CASSPSRDRPQHF.

This chain joins TRBV6-5 and TRBJ1-4; D possibly corresponds to TRBD1 (6 bases). V lost 5 bases and J 4 bases, leaving 14 bases between the germline ends. CDR1 is MNHEY, CDR2 SVGAGI, per germline. The CDR3 runs to 15 residues. Written as DNA, the CDR3 is TGTGCCAGCAGTCCAACGGACAGTCGTAATGAAAAACTGTTTTTT. Translated, it gives CASSPTDSRNEKLFF.

This sequence joins TRBV20-1 and TRBJ1-2, with D hard to call. V lost 0 bases and J lost 12, with 11 bases in between. CDR3 length: 11 amino acids. Germline V gene data show CDR1 as DFQATT and CDR2 as SNEGSKA (reference sequence). As DNA, the CDR3 is TGCAGTGCTAGAGATCTTCGCGGGGACACCTTC. Encoded protein: CSARDLRGDTF.

This chain joins TRBV6-1 and TRBJ1-2; 8 positions agree with TRBD1. CDR3 size: 13 residues. V shed 5 bases, J shed 4 bases, and the junction held 3 bases outside the gene matches. Germline V gene data show CDR1 as MNHNS and CDR2 as SASEGT. CDR3 protein: CASSRQGSYGYTF. CDR3 sequence (DNA): TGTGCCAGCAGTCGACAGGGGAGCTATGGCTACACCTTC.

In this sample, this clone turned up once. The V call is TRBV7-2, the J call TRBJ2-7; D is undetermined. The V end was cut by 2 bases, the J end by 5 bases, with 10 bases between. The germline V gene has CDR1 SGHTA and CDR2 FQGNSA. There are 13 residues in the CDR3. The CDR3 protein is CASSLSETNEQYF. The CDR3 nucleotides are TGTGCCAGCAGCTTATCTGAGACAAACGAGCAGTACTTC.

This clone was detected only a few times. The rearrangement uses TRBV13 and TRBJ1-1, with D tentatively TRBD1 (5 bases). The germline gives CDR1 PRHDT, CDR2 FYEKMQ (reference sequence). Trimming shortened V by 5 bases and J by 11 bases, and 18 bases separated the two germline ends. The CDR3 totals 13 residues. The CDR3 here is CASSVSRGSGAFF. Written as DNA, the CDR3 is TGTGCCAGCAGCGTCTCGCGGGGCAGCGGGGCTTTCTTT.

This clone has just one count. This chain's CDR3 is CASSEEGFSNQPQHF. The CDR3 nucleotides read TGTGCCAGCAGTGAAGAGGGGTTTAGCAATCAGCCCCAGCATTTT. The rearrangement uses TRBV2 and TRBJ1-5, with a possible D match to TRBD1 (5 bases). The CDR3 extends over 15 amino acids. Germline CDR1 is SNHLY and CDR2 is FYNNEI. Trimming pared 1 base from V and 0 bases from J, leaving 7 bases between. The variable domain in full, with the rest retrieved from reference TRBV2 and TRBJ1-5, is EPEVTQTPSHQVTQMGQEVILRCVPISNHLYFYWYRQILGQKVEFLVSFYNNEISEKSEIFDDQFSVERPDGSNFTLKIRSTKLEDSAMYFCASSEEGFSNQPQHFGDGTRLSIL.

The chain uses TRBV10-3 and TRBJ1-5; D gene unclear. The V gene lost 4 bases and the J gene lost 3 bases, with 16 bases spanning the gap. CDR3 length: 16 residues. The germline gives CDR1 ENHRY, CDR2 SYGVKD. The CDR3 protein is CAISANRGGNNQPQHF. CDR3 DNA: TGTGCCATCAGTGCTAATCGGGGAGGGAACAATCAGCCCCAGCATTTT.

The rearrangement joins TRBV7-2 to TRBJ1-2; 9 bases agree with TRBD1. Trimming cost V 5 bases and J 5 bases; bases outside gene matches: 6. CDR3 length: 14 amino acids. Per the germline V gene, CDR1 is SGHTA and CDR2 is FQGNSA. The CDR3: CASSGGGTGYGYTF. The CDR3 DNA is TGTGCCAGCAGCGGGGGGGGGACAGGGTATGGCTACACCTTC.

The chain carries TRBV10-3 and TRBJ1-1; D gene ambiguous. Per the germline V gene, CDR1 is ENHRY and CDR2 is SYGVKD. V lost 5 bases to trimming and J lost 1 base, with 8 bases between them. CDR3 length: 13 residues. In DNA form, the CDR3 reads TGTGCCATCAGTCAGGCCCCGAACACTGAAGCTTTCTTT. As protein: CAISQAPNTEAFF.

In its sample, this clone was seen once. The chain employs TRBV7-2 and TRBJ1-3, with unresolved D. CDR3 size: 13 residues. Germline CDR1 and CDR2: SGHTA and FQGNSA. Trimming removed 5 bases from V and 4 bases from J, with 9 bases in between. Written as DNA, the CDR3 is TGTGCCAGCAGCCCCCCATCAGGAAACACCATATATTTT. It specifies CASSPPSGNTIYF.

The chain couples TRBV5-1 to TRBJ2-1, with TRBD1 identical over 7 bases. Germline trimming cut 5 bases from V and 3 bases from J; bases unmatched to any gene: 11. There are 16 residues in the CDR3. Germline CDR1 reads SGHRS; CDR2 reads YFSETQ. The CDR3 DNA reads as TGCGCCAGCAGACTCCCCGAGACAGGGCTCTACAATGAGCAGTTCTTC. It encodes CASRLPETGLYNEQFF.

This chain connects TRBV30 to TRBJ2-2, with 12 bases matching TRBD1. Germline V gene data show CDR1 as GTSNPN and CDR2 as SVGIG (reference sequence). The CDR3 sequence is 15 residues long. V shed 5 bases and J 7 bases; nucleotides not matched to a gene: 8. CDR3 in amino acids: CAWGGDRGLGGELFF. The CDR3 coding sequence is TGTGCCTGGGGAGGGGACAGGGGGCTGGGCGGGGAGCTGTTTTTT.

This chain uses TRBV7-2 with TRBJ1-5; 7 bases match TRBD1. J was trimmed by 3 bases and V by 3 bases; bases with no gene match: 2. The length of the CDR3 is 14 residues. The V gene's germline CDR1 is SGHTA and CDR2 FQGNSA. DNA of the CDR3: TGTGCCAGCAGCTTCAGGGGGGCCAATCAGCCCCAGCATTTT. Encoded protein: CASSFRGANQPQHF.

This chain links TRBV27 with TRBJ2-7; a weak D match, TRBD1 (6 bases). Trimming took 2 bases from V and 5 from J, leaving 16 bases between them. This CDR3 contains 15 residues. Germline CDR1 MNHEY, CDR2 SMNVEV (reference sequence). CDR3 region: CASSLIQDRGNEQYF. The CDR3 DNA reads as TGTGCCAGCAGTTTAATCCAGGACAGAGGGAACGAGCAGTACTTC.

The genes are TRBV7-9 and TRBJ1-1, with 12 bases aligning to TRBD1. The CDR3 covers 17 residues. Germline values: CDR1 SEHNR, CDR2 FQNEAQ (reference sequence). Trimming took 4 bases from V and 3 from J; bases not matched to a gene: 9. CDR3 coding DNA: TGTGCCAGCAGCTCCGGGACAGGGGGCGCCGGGTACACTGAAGCTTTCTTT. Translation gives CASSSGTGGAGYTEAFF.

Only one count was recorded for this clone. This chain connects TRBV4-1 to TRBJ2-5, with 7 positions matching TRBD2. CDR1 is MGHRA, CDR2 YSYEKL, per germline. The V segment lost 1 base and the J segment 5 bases; nucleotides outside the gene matches: 7. The CDR3 runs 15 residues. The DNA for the CDR3 is TGCGCCAGCAGCCAAGCCTCGGGACTATGGGAGACCCAGTACTTC. Protein product: CASSQASGLWETQYF.

This clone was found a few times. The genes are TRBV4-2 and TRBJ1-2; possible D gene TRBD1, 5 bases. CDR1 is LGHNA, CDR2 YNFKEQ, per germline. The CDR3 extends over 14 amino acids. With 4 bases removed from V and 3 bases from J, the gap between germline ends came to 12 bases. The CDR3 sequence is CASSLGRGYYGYTF. Written as DNA, the CDR3 is TGTGCCAGCAGCCTGGGTCGGGGGTACTATGGCTACACCTTC.

The rearrangement joins TRBV4-1 to TRBJ1-5; TRBD1 matches 7 bases. CDR3 size: 20 residues. Germline trimming cut 4 bases from V and 2 bases from J; bases unmatched to any gene: 20. Germline loops: CDR1 MGHRA, CDR2 YSYEKL. CDR3 sequence: CASSLSPGRQGGIGNQPQHF. The CDR3 DNA reads as TGCGCCAGCAGCCTCAGCCCTGGTCGACAGGGAGGAATTGGCAATCAGCCCCAGCATTTT.

The chain couples TRBV5-1 to TRBJ1-2, with no clear D. Germline lookup yields CDR1 SGHRS and CDR2 YFSETQ. The CDR3 spans 16 residues. The V end lost 5 bases, the J end lost 3 bases, and 20 bases lay between the germline ends. In DNA form, the CDR3 reads TGCGCCAGCAGGCCGGACCCCAGCCGGCGGGACTATGGCTACACCTTC. Its protein product is CASRPDPSRRDYGYTF.